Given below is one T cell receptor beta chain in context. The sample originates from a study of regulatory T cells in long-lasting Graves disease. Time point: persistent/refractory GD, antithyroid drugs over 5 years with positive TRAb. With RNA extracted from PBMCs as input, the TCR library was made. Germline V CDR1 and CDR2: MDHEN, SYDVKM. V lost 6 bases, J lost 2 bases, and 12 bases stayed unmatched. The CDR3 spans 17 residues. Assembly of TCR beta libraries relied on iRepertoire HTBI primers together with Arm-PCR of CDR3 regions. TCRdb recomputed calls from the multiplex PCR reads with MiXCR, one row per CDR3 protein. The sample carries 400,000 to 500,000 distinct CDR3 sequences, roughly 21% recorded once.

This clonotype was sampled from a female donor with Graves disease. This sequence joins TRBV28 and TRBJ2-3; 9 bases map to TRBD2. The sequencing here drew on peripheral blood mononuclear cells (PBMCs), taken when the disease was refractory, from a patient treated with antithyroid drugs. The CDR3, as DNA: TGTGCCAGCAGCCGTAGAGCGCTAGCGGGATTCACAGATACGCAGTATTTT. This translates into CASSRRALAGFTDTQYF.